Listed below are T cell receptor beta chains from one sample, sequenced in a study of cytomegalovirus exposure and HLA in healthy donors. Here immunoSEQ multiplex PCR was the method, and the copy in TCRdb shows in-frame clones only, minus some. The repertoire consists of around 150,000 clones, with over 80% occurring once and the leading ten covering roughly 1.4%. Sequencing was done on a sample of PBMCs. All receptors come from a young woman in good health and CMV-seronegative. Both conserved end residues are part of each CDR3. The D gene is left open where the match is weak. Clone size, where shown, is once, few, many, or a class for clones that have expanded.

D gene,clone size,J gene,V gene,CDR3 DNA,CDR3 protein
TRBD1,NA,TRBJ1-4,TRBV19,TGTGCCAGTAGTATACAGGGGGCTGATGAAAAACTGTTTTTT,CASSIQGADEKLFF
NA,NA,TRBJ1-6,TRBV6-5,TGTGCCAGCAGTTATCAGGCTTATTCACCCCTCCACTTT,CASSYQAYSPLHF
TRBD1,NA,TRBJ1-1,TRBV7-9,TGTGCCAGCAGCTTAACCTCCGCAATCCCGGGACAGGGGAACACTGAAGCTTTCTTT,CASSLTSAIPGQGNTEAFF
TRBD1,NA,TRBJ2-7,TRBV19,TGTGCCAGTAGTACACGGGGACAGGGCTCCTACGAGCAGTACTTC,CASSTRGQGSYEQYF
NA,few,TRBJ2-7,TRBV11-2,TGTGCCAGCAGCCCTGGAGATTCCGAGCAGTACTTC,CASSPGDSEQYF
TRBD1,NA,TRBJ2-7,TRBV6-5,TGTGCCAGCAGTGTGACCGGGACAGGATACGAGCAGTACTTC,CASSVTGTGYEQYF
NA,NA,TRBJ2-7,TRBV6-5,TGTGCCAGCAGTTACTCCGGTGGGGGGGCCCGGGACGAGCAGTACTTC,CASSYSGGGARDEQYF
NA,NA,TRBJ1-1,TRBV10-3,TGTGCCATCAGTGACCCGGGGAGGGAGGCTGAAGCTTTCTTT,CAISDPGREAEAFF
NA,NA,TRBJ1-5,TRBV9,TGTGCCAGCAGCGTAGGGAGGGCCCCCCAGCCCCAGCATTTT,CASSVGRAPQPQHF
TRBD1,NA,TRBJ1-1,TRBV6-1,TGTGCCAGCAGTCCCAGGGGGCCTTTACTTCCTGAAGCTTTCTTT,CASSPRGPLLPEAFF